One sample yielded the 5 T cell receptor beta chains listed below, sequenced in a study of cytomegalovirus exposure and HLA in healthy donors (dated by TCRdb to the late 2010s). Receptor amplification or capture employed the immunoSEQ multiplex PCR assay. For the multiplex PCR, a mixture combining 60 forward primers for TCR Vbeta segments and 13 reverse primers for TCR Jbeta segments was used. This is the immuneACCESS table as TCRdb keeps it, with only in-frame sequences that have V and J called. A part of the clones is gone; compared with another copy, unresolved V genes explain less than half, and the rest is unexplained. The sample data list around 180,000 clones, and approximately 86% of these were observed just once. Roughly 1.9% of the sample comes from the top ten. Input material: PBMCs. The receptors were sampled from a woman younger than 30 in good health and CMV-seronegative.

The V and J genes are TRBV28 and TRBJ2-7; possibly TRBD2 for D (5 bases). V shed 2 bases and J shed 6 bases, with 8 bases lying between them. In germline, CDR1 is MDHEN, CDR2 SYDVKM. The CDR3 has 12 residues. The DNA for the CDR3 is TGTGCCAGCAGTTTAAGGGAGATCGAGCAGTACTTC. Protein product: CASSLREIEQYF.

This sequence joins TRBV5-1 and TRBJ1-1, with D hard to call. This CDR3 contains 16 residues. From germline, CDR1 is SGHRS and CDR2 YFSETQ. Trimming cost V 4 bases and J 1 base, with 17 bases left between them. The DNA for the CDR3 is TGCGCCAGCAGCATTGAGGACGGACTAACGAACACTGAAGCTTTCTTT. It specifies CASSIEDGLTNTEAFF.

As regards this clone: The junction and the germline gene differ at one end; a read error may be behind it. The rearrangement links TRBV6-1 to TRBJ2-7, with 7 bases lining up with TRBD2. Looked up from germline, CDR1 is MNHNS and CDR2 is SASEGT. This CDR3 has 15 amino acids. Written as DNA, the CDR3 is TGTGCCAGCAGGGAAGGCGGGGGTTCCGGTTACGAGCAGTACTTC. Protein: CASREGGGSGYEQYF.

This clone occurred a few times. The rearrangement links TRBV6-1 to TRBJ2-2, with 8 bases lining up with TRBD1. The CDR3 spans 15 residues. Looked up from germline, CDR1 is MNHNS and CDR2 is SASEGT. Losses at the gene ends were 1 base for V and 7 bases for J; bases not matched to a gene: 5. The CDR3 reads CASSEEAGGYGELFF. CDR3 nucleotides: TGTGCCAGCAGTGAAGAGGCAGGGGGCTACGGGGAGCTGTTTTTT.

The rearrangement uses TRBV9 and TRBJ1-4, with unresolved D. This CDR3 is built from 15 residues. Germline CDR1 SGDLS, CDR2 YYNGEE. V was trimmed by 1 base and J by 7 bases, leaving 14 bases between them. CDR3 sequence (DNA): TGTGCCAGCAGCGTATCGGGAACTAAGGGTGAAAAACTGTTTTTT. Its protein is CASSVSGTKGEKLFF.